Below are 13 T cell receptor beta chains sequenced from a single sample in a study of Ad26.COV2.S vaccination and SARS-CoV-2 variants. Libraries were prepared by immunoSEQ multiplex PCR; TCRdb keeps only in-frame clonotypes and omits some of them. The sample lists hundreds of thousands of clones, approximately 90% occurring once. Specified treatment: roughly 20 received Ad26.COV2.S at low or high dose, single or two shots; roughly 5 received placebo; per-sample allocation not given. On day 63 after the first injection, vaccine and placebo recipients gave samples. The sample consisted of peripheral blood, taken in a trial of Ad26.COV2.S vaccine versus placebo. These receptors all come from a person between 18 and 59 years old who received the Ad26.COV2.S COVID-19 vaccine or a placebo.

The rearrangement joins TRBV5-1 to TRBJ1-2; D gene unclear. Germline values: CDR1 SGHRS, CDR2 YFSETQ. The CDR3 spans 13 residues. Trimming removed 3 bases at V and 2 bases at J, with 8 bases between. The CDR3, as DNA: TGCGCCAGCAGCTCACGTGGGAACTATGGCTACACCTTC. As protein: CASSSRGNYGYTF.

A single count supports this clone. The CDR3 here is CSVVKDLETQYF. The CDR3 coding sequence is TGCAGCGTTGTAAAGGATTTGGAGACCCAGTACTTC. The rearrangement joins TRBV29-1 to TRBJ2-5, with D unresolved. CDR1 is SQVTM and CDR2 is ANQGSEA in the germline V gene. Deletions cut 4 bases from V and 5 bases from J, with 11 bases between. The CDR3 consists of 12 residues.

V and J are TRBV15 and TRBJ2-4; 10 bases fit TRBD1. After removal of 3 bases from V and 8 bases from J, the junction contained 10 bases not matched to a gene. CDR3 length: 16 residues. Germline V gives CDR1 LNHNV, CDR2 YYDKDF (reference sequence). CDR3 residues: CATSSAGTGEVDIQYF. As DNA, the CDR3 is TGTGCCACCAGCAGTGCCGGGACAGGGGAGGTGGACATTCAGTACTTC. Supplemented by reference TRBV15 and TRBJ2-4, the full variable domain reads DAMVIQNPRYQVTQFGKPVTLSCSQTLNHNVMYWYQQKSSQAPKLLFHYYDKDFNNEADTPDNFQSRRPNTSFCFLDIRSPGLGDTAMYLCATSSAGTGEVDIQYFGAGTRLSVL.

This clone was seen once. The chain has TRBV19 and TRBJ1-3, with TRBD1 as a possible D gene (5 bases). This CDR3 comprises 15 residues. Trimming removed 3 bases from V and 0 bases from J, with 9 bases in between. Germline CDR1 is LNHDA and CDR2 is SQIVND (reference sequence). CDR3 residues: CASSIDRSSGNTIYF. As DNA, the CDR3 is TGTGCCAGTAGTATCGACAGAAGCTCTGGAAACACCATATATTTT.

The rearrangement links TRBV6-5 to TRBJ2-7; 7 bases are shared with TRBD1. The CDR3 covers 14 residues. Germline lookup yields CDR1 MNHEY and CDR2 SVGAGI. The V gene end was trimmed by 6 bases and the J gene end by 10 bases; junction bases not matched to a gene: 15. CDR3 DNA sequence: TGTGCCAGCAGCGCGACGGACAGGCTACAATTCCAGTACTTC. Its protein is CASSATDRLQFQYF.

This clone was detected once. The chain links TRBV7-6 to TRBJ2-3; 8 bases map to TRBD2. The CDR3 runs 15 residues. V was pared by 3 bases and J by 1 base, with 3 bases of the junction left unmatched. Germline V gene sequence: CDR1 SGHVS, CDR2 FNYEAQ. The CDR3 region is CASSFLLAGTDTQYF. Here the CDR3 DNA reads TGTGCCAGCAGCTTTTTACTAGCGGGCACAGATACGCAGTATTTT.

The chain links TRBV10-2 to TRBJ2-1, with TRBD1 identical over 8 bases. V dropped 1 base and J dropped 2; count of bases not matched to a gene: 1. CDR1 is WSHSY, CDR2 SAAADI, per germline. CDR3 length: 15 residues. CDR3 amino acids: CASSEFRGPYNEQFF. CDR3 bases: TGCGCCAGCAGTGAGTTCAGGGGGCCCTACAATGAGCAGTTCTTC.

This clone is a singleton in its sample. The chain is built from TRBV6-6 and TRBJ1-2, with a tentative D call TRBD1 (5 bases). The CDR3 has 13 residues. With 9 bases removed from V and 0 bases from J, the gap between germline ends came to 11 bases. Germline CDR1 reads MNHNY; CDR2 reads SVGAGI (reference sequence). CDR3 nucleotide sequence: TGTGCCAGTACTACAGGATCTAACTATGGCTACACCTTC. Its protein product is CASTTGSNYGYTF.

The V gene is TRBV18, the J gene TRBJ1-1; D perhaps matches TRBD1 (5 bases). The germline V gene encodes CDR1 KGHSH and CDR2 LQKENI. This CDR3 spans 15 amino acids. The germline V and J ends were trimmed by 0 bases and 11 bases, with 19 bases remaining between them. The CDR3 nucleotides read TGTGCCAGCTCACCACCGAGGGAAATCAAGGCAGGGGCTTTCTTT. Translation gives CASSPPREIKAGAFF.

CDR3 DNA: TGTGCCAGCAGTTCGCAAAAAGACAGGGTATACGAGCAGTACTTC. It is translated as CASSSQKDRVYEQYF. The chain joins TRBV6-6 to TRBJ2-7; 7 positions match TRBD1. V shed 4 bases and J 4 bases; nucleotides not matched to a gene: 10. Germline CDR1 MNHNY, CDR2 SVGAGI (reference sequence). CDR3 length equals 15 residues.

The genes are TRBV30 and TRBJ1-5; tentatively, D is TRBD1 (5 bases). This CDR3 spans 15 amino acids. The V and J ends lost 0 bases and 7 bases respectively, with 16 bases between them. Per the germline V gene, CDR1 is GTSNPN and CDR2 is SVGIG (reference sequence). DNA for the CDR3: TGTGCCTGGAGTGTTCCAGGGAGGGTCGGGCAGCCCCAGCATTTT. Protein product: CAWSVPGRVGQPQHF.

The V and J genes are TRBV5-6 and TRBJ2-5, with D hard to call. V lost 0 bases, J lost 8 bases, and 8 bases lay in between. This CDR3 spans 12 amino acids. Germline assignment: CDR1 SGHDT and CDR2 YYEEEE. CDR3 coding DNA: TGTGCCAGCAGCTTGGGATCGGACACCCAGTACTTC. This encodes CASSLGSDTQYF.

The CDR3 loop is CASIQERALGAFF. For the CDR3, the DNA is TGTGCCAGCATACAAGAGAGGGCCCTGGGGGCTTTCTTT. The genes are TRBV28 and TRBJ1-1; no clear D. CDR3 length equals 13 residues. Deletions cut 7 bases from V and 11 bases from J, with 20 bases between. Germline assignment: CDR1 MDHEN and CDR2 SYDVKM.